The present entry profiles one TCR beta chain with its context. The Seattle site enrolled patients during active infection and followed them longitudinally. The data were taken from a study of blood T cell repertoires in COVID-19. Measured with immunoSEQ multiplex PCR; TCRdb has only the in-frame clones, and not every one. This repertoire shows roughly 130,000 clones, 80% to 85% found once; its top ten account for about 8.1%. The sequencing input was peripheral blood. The source is a man aged 25 to 40 with COVID-19, enrolled during active disease.

The CDR3 here is CASRKGGHSGNTIYF. CDR3 coding DNA: TGTGCCAGTAGAAAGGGCGGACACTCTGGAAACACCATATATTTT. J is TRBJ1-3 and V is TRBV19, with a weak D call TRBD1 (5 bases). Per germline, CDR1 LNHDA and CDR2 SQIVND (reference sequence). The V end was cut by 6 bases, the J end by 0 bases, with 12 bases between. This CDR3 contains 15 residues.